The clone carrying this TCR beta chain occurred many times. The antigen is not known. The CDR3 end falls 3 residues outside the read, so it is completed with the germline J gene. This entry is derived from a study of T cell clonality in common variable immunodeficiency. Study-wide results and caveats: Compared with controls, CVID subjects had fewer shared TCRbeta clones. Compared with healthy controls, CVID subjects showed increased TCRbeta clonality, mostly in about a third.

CDR1 is SEHNR and CDR2 is FQNEAQ in the germline V gene (reference sequence). This CDR3 comprises 13 residues. The data were produced by immunoSEQ multiplex PCR, yet TCRdb's version contains in-frame clones alone and is incomplete. The profile covers approximately 75,000 clones, none occurring a single time. The sequence derives from a person aged 18 to 69 in good health. The chain carries TRBV7-9 and TRBJ2-3; 7 nucleotides align to TRBD1. The specimen sequenced was peripheral blood mononuclear cells. CDR3 bases read: TGTGCCAGCAGCTTTGACAGGGACCAAGCG. Protein: CASSFDRDQA. The entire CDR3 protein is CASSFDRDQAQYF.